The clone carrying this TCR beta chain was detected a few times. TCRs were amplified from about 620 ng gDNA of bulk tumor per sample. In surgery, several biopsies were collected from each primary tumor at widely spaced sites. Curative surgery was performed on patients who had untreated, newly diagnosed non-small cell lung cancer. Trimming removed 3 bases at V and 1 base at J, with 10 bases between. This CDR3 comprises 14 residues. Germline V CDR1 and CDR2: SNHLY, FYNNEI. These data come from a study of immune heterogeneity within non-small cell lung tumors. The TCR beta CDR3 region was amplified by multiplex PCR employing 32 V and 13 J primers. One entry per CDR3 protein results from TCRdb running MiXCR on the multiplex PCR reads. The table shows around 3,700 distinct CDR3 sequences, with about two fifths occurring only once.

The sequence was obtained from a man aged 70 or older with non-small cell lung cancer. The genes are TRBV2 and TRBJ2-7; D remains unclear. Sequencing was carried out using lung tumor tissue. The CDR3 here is CASSEVKLSYEQYF. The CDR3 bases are TGTGCCAGCAGTGAGGTTAAGTTATCCTACGAGCAGTACTTC.